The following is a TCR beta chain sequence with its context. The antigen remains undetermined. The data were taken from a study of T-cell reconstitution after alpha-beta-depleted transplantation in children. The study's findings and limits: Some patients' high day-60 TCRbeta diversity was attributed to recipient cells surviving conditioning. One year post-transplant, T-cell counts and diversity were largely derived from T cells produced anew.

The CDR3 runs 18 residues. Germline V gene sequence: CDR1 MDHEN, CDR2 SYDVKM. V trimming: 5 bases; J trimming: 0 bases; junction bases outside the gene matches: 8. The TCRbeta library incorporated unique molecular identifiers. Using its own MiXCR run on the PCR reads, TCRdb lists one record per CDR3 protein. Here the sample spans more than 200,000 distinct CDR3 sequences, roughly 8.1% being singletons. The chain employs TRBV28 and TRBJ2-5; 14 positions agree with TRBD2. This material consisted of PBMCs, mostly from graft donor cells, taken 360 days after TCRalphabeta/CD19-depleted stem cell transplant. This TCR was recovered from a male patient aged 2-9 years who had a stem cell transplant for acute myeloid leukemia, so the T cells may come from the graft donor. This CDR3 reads CASSPGLAGALYQETQYF. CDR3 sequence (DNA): TGTGCCAGCAGTCCGGGACTAGCGGGGGCCTTGTACCAAGAGACCCAGTACTTC.